Each of the 14 T cell receptor beta chains below was sequenced from the same sample in a study of blood T cell repertoires in COVID-19. Assay used: immunoSEQ multiplex PCR; TCRdb lists only in-frame clones, some missing. The profile shows over 100,000 clones, roughly 88% of them singletons. Sample: peripheral blood. The receptors derive from a woman at least 80 years old with active or convalescent COVID-19.

This CDR3 reads CASTLGQFSYEQYF. The CDR3 DNA reads TGTGCCAGCACTCTCGGACAGTTCTCCTACGAGCAGTACTTC. V and J are TRBV9 and TRBJ2-7, with D possibly matching TRBD1 (6 bases). Trimming took off 6 bases at V and 0 bases at J, with 13 bases between the two ends. The CDR3 totals 14 residues. The germline gives CDR1 SGDLS, CDR2 YYNGEE. Full variable domain (remainder filled in from reference TRBV9 and TRBJ2-7): DSGVTQTPKHLITATGQRVTLRCSPRSGDLSVYWYQQSLDQGLQFLIQYYNGEERAKGNILERFSAQQFPDLHSELNLSSLELGDSALYFCASTLGQFSYEQYFGPGTRLTVT.

The rearrangement links TRBV28 to TRBJ2-5, with D possibly matching TRBD2 (5 bases). V lost 4 bases, J lost 4 bases, and 10 bases lay in between. The CDR3 consists of 13 residues. The germline V gene encodes CDR1 MDHEN and CDR2 SYDVKM. The DNA for the CDR3 is TGTGCCAGCAGTTGGGAGCCGGGAGAGACCCAGTACTTC. Its protein is CASSWEPGETQYF.

The rearrangement links TRBV19 to TRBJ2-7, with TRBD2 matching over 8 bases. V gave up 7 bases and J gave up 2 bases; unmatched junction bases: 10. The germline V gene encodes CDR1 LNHDA and CDR2 SQIVND (reference sequence). This CDR3 comprises 15 residues. In DNA, the CDR3 is TGTGCCAGTACGGCCCGGGGGGGCGCCCCCTACGAGCAGTACTTC. Its protein is CASTARGGAPYEQYF.

This chain uses TRBV6-1 with TRBJ2-2; 8 bases line up with TRBD2. The CDR3 is made up of 17 amino acids. The germline CDR1 and CDR2 sequences are MNHNS and SASEGT. V shed 4 bases, J shed 1 base, and the junction held 8 bases outside the gene matches. The CDR3 reads CASSVLLGRENTGELFF. The CDR3 nucleotides read TGTGCCAGCAGTGTATTGCTCGGGAGGGAGAACACCGGGGAGCTGTTTTTT.

This chain joins TRBV6-1 and TRBJ2-7; D might be TRBD2 (6 bases). Germline CDR1 reads MNHNS; CDR2 reads SASEGT. The CDR3 covers 16 residues. V was pared by 4 bases and J by 0 bases, with 16 bases between. CDR3 loop: CASSGRGSGISYEQYF. The CDR3 DNA follows: TGTGCCAGCAGTGGCCGGGGTAGCGGAATCTCCTACGAGCAGTACTTC.

The chain has TRBV6-1 and TRBJ1-1; TRBD1 is a possible D gene (6 bases). CDR1 MNHNS and CDR2 SASEGT come from the germline V gene. The CDR3 length is 17 residues. Deletions cut 1 base from V and 1 base from J, with 16 bases between. Here the CDR3 DNA reads TGTGCCAGCAGTGAAGATTCCTTGACAGGCTCGAACACTGAAGCTTTCTTT. Translated, it gives CASSEDSLTGSNTEAFF.

This clone has only a few counts. The V gene is TRBV28, the J gene TRBJ1-4, with 7 bases aligning to TRBD1. CDR1 and CDR2 (germline): MDHEN, SYDVKM. The CDR3 runs 16 residues. V lost 5 bases to trimming and J lost 5 bases; unmatched junction nucleotides: 11. The CDR3 here is CASSHTLGQVNEKLFF. The DNA of the CDR3 is TGTGCCAGCAGTCACACACTTGGACAGGTGAATGAAAAACTGTTTTTT.

The chain uses TRBV6-1 and TRBJ2-3, with D possibly being TRBD2 (5 bases). The CDR3 covers 15 residues. Deletions cut 1 base from V and 4 bases from J, with 12 bases between. The V gene's germline CDR1 is MNHNS and CDR2 SASEGT. The DNA of the CDR3 is TGTGCCAGCAGTGAAGGTGTAATAGCGTCAGATACGCAGTATTTT. Translating gives CASSEGVIASDTQYF.

The chain employs TRBV19 and TRBJ2-1; TRBD2 agrees at 9 bases. Germline V gene data show CDR1 as LNHDA and CDR2 as SQIVND (reference sequence). CDR3 length: 17 residues. The V gene end was trimmed by 5 bases and the J gene end by 2 bases; junction bases not matched to a gene: 10. The CDR3 here is CASSVATSGLTYNEQFF. The CDR3 DNA sequence: TGTGCCAGTAGTGTGGCGACTAGCGGACTAACCTACAATGAGCAGTTCTTC.

The chain's CDR3 is CASTFLRQGVYEQYF. The CDR3 region has the DNA TGTGCCAGCACTTTCCTTAGGCAGGGGGTCTACGAGCAGTACTTC. The chain couples TRBV27 to TRBJ2-7; 7 nucleotides line up with TRBD1. CDR1 and CDR2 (germline): MNHEY, SMNVEV (reference sequence). The CDR3 contains 15 residues. Trimming at V came to 7 bases and at J to 3 bases, leaving 12 bases not matched to a gene.

The V gene is TRBV7-3, the J gene TRBJ2-2; 14 nucleotides agree with TRBD2. Trimming took 5 bases from V and 0 from J; bases not matched to a gene: 17. Germline V lookup: CDR1 SGHTA, CDR2 FQGTGA. The CDR3 totals 22 residues. The DNA of the CDR3 is TGTGCCAGCAGCCCCACTGCCCCCCGACTAGCGGGAGGGCCCACGAACACCGGGGAGCTGTTTTTT. It yields the protein CASSPTAPRLAGGPTNTGELFF. Complete variable domain (other parts from reference TRBV7-3 and TRBJ2-2): GAGVSQTPSNKVTEKGKYVELRCDPISGHTALYWYRQSLGQGPEFLIYFQGTGAADDSGLPNDRFFAVRPEGSVSTLKIQRTERGDSAVYLCASSPTAPRLAGGPTNTGELFFGEGSRLTVL.

This clone was recorded only once. V usage is TRBV6-5 and J usage is TRBJ2-1, with 10 bases aligning to TRBD2. Germline lookup yields CDR1 MNHEY and CDR2 SVGAGI. The CDR3 contains 15 residues. The ends lost 2 bases at V and 8 bases at J; junction bases unmatched: 6. The CDR3 bases are TGTGCCAGCAGTTACGGAGCGGGAGGGCTCTATGAGCAGTTCTTC. The encoded protein is CASSYGAGGLYEQFF.

V usage is TRBV7-6 and J usage is TRBJ1-5; 7 positions agree with TRBD1. This CDR3 is built from 15 residues. Unmatched junction bases numbered 6, after V lost 1 base and J lost 6 bases. The germline gives CDR1 SGHVS, CDR2 FNYEAQ. The CDR3 DNA reads TGTGCCAGCAGCTTAGAGGCAGGGGGAGGTCAGCCCCAGCATTTT. Protein: CASSLEAGGGQPQHF.

The rearrangement links TRBV7-9 to TRBJ2-6, with 12 bases fitting TRBD2. This CDR3 is 17 amino acids long. The J segment lost 0 bases and the V segment lost 6 bases, leaving 3 bases of the junction unmatched. Germline CDR1 SEHNR, CDR2 FQNEAQ (reference sequence). CDR3 nucleotide sequence: TGTGCCAGCAGTGGACTAGCGGGGTACTCTGGGGCCAACGTCCTGACTTTC. Its translation is CASSGLAGYSGANVLTF.